This T cell receptor (beta chain) is drawn from a study of patients and donors after allogeneic stem cell transplantation. The CDR3 spans 14 residues. Germline CDR1 is MRHNA and CDR2 is SNTAGT. Trimming took 4 bases from V and 10 from J; bases not matched to a gene: 5. TCRdb ran MiXCR on the RT-PCR reads and lists one entry per CDR3 protein. The sample has about 410,000 distinct CDR3 sequences, roughly 16% seen once; the top ten hold roughly 7%. The sequencing input was blood, either unsorted or a sorted T cell fraction (not recorded which). The TCR comes from a human donor who was either an allogeneic HSCT recipient or a stem cell or donor lymphocyte infusion donor (not recorded which). It is not recorded whose cells these are; they may come from a transplant donor. The chain combines TRBV6-4 with TRBJ2-1, with TRBD1 identical over 12 bases. The DNA for the CDR3 is TGTGCCAGCAGTGCCGGGACAGGGGGCGACGAGCAGTTCTTC. Its protein is CASSAGTGGDEQFF.